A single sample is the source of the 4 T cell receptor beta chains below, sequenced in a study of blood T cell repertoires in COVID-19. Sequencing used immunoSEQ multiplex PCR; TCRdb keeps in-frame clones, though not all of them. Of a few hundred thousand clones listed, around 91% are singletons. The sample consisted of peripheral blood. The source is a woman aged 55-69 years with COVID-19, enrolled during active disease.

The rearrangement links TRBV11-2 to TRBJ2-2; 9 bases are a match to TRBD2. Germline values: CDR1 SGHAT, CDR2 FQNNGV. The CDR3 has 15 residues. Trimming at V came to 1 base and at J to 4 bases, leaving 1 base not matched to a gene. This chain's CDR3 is CASSLGGGGTGELFF. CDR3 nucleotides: TGTGCCAGCAGCTTAGGCGGGGGGGGCACCGGGGAGCTGTTTTTT. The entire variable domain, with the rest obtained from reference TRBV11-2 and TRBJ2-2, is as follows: EAGVAQSPRYKIIEKRQSVAFWCNPISGHATLYWYQQILGQGPKLLIQFQNNGVVDDSQLPKDRFSAERLKGVDSTLKIQPAKLEDSAVYLCASSLGGGGTGELFFGEGSRLTVL.

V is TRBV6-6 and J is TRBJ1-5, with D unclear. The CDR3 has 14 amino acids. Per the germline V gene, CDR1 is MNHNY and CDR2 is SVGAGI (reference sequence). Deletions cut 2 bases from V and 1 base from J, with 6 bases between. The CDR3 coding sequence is TGTGCCAGCAGTTACGAGGGAAGCAATCAGCCCCAGCATTTT. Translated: CASSYEGSNQPQHF.

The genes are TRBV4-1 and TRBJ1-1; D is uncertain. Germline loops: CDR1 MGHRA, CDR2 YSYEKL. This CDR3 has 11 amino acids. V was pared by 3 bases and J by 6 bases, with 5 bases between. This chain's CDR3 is CASSQESEAFF. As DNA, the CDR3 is TGCGCCAGCAGCCAGGAGTCTGAAGCTTTCTTT.

The CDR3 sequence: CSGSPGTEAFF. The CDR3, as DNA: TGCAGCGGATCCCCGGGAACTGAAGCTTTCTTT. V is TRBV29-1 and J is TRBJ1-1; D remains ambiguous. V was cut by 7 bases and J by 5 bases, with 11 bases left in between. This CDR3 spans 11 amino acids. Per germline, CDR1 SQVTM and CDR2 ANQGSEA.